This T cell receptor (beta chain) was obtained from a study of radiotherapy plus CTLA-4 blockade in lung cancer (dated by TCRdb to 2017 to 2018). Regarding the complete study: Objective responses occurred in 18% of enrolled patients, and roughly 30% achieved disease control.

The library was produced with the immunoSEQ multiplex PCR assay. TCRdb took over this immuneACCESS table, retaining in-frame rearrangements with V and J assigned. Such tables are incomplete; in checked studies, under half of the missing clones stem from an unresolved V gene, and the remainder is unexplained. In this sample the table shows over 95,000 clones, roughly 74% of which occur a single time. Approximately 3% of the sample rests with the top ten. The study tested focal radiation therapy combined with CTLA-4 blockade (ipilimumab) in patients with chemo-refractory metastatic non-small-cell lung cancer. Note on this clone: There is no known antigen for this receptor. No much larger clonotype is one base removed from it; base qualities were not supplied.

The paper's findings and limits, for the study overall: After treatment with radiotherapy and ipilimumab, TCR clones that originated in tumors expanded in peripheral blood. Increased serum interferon-beta after radiation, together with early dynamic changes in blood T cell clones, were reported to be the strongest predictors of response.

CDR1 and CDR2, per the germline V gene, are MGHRA and YSYEKL. CDR3 length: 15 amino acids, cysteine to phenylalanine. The only DNA kept is the CDR3, 45 bases in frame from the first base. V sheds 1 base and J sheds 4 bases, leaving 14 bases between their ends. Sequencing was performed on peripheral blood, taken from a patient treated with radiotherapy plus ipilimumab. The source is a human donor with non-small cell lung cancer who had a partial response to radiotherapy plus ipilimumab. Some clones in this sample may be carry-over from other donors' samples. The receptor chain draws on TRBV4-1 and TRBJ2-7; TRBD2 is possibly the D segment (5 matching bases). At the DNA level, the sequence is TGCGCCAGCAGCCAAGGAGGGCGCGGAACGTACGAGCAGTACTTC. The encoded protein is CASSQGGRGTYEQYF.